This T cell receptor (beta chain) was sequenced during a study of radiation and T cells in renal cell carcinoma. Study overall: Nephrectomy followed 15 Gy stereotactic body radiation by 4 weeks.

TCRdb's copy holds only in-frame clones and misses some; the assay was immunoSEQ multiplex PCR. In the table there are about 22,000 clones, nearly 80% of which are singletons. The sample's time point: baseline pretreatment blood. Treatment specified: 15 Gy SBRT to primary tumor, nephrectomy 4 weeks later. With respect to this clone: Its antigen is not known.

The CDR3 covers 17 residues. The V segment lost 4 bases and the J segment 5 bases; nucleotides outside the gene matches: 13. Germline CDR1 is SGHNT and CDR2 is YYREEE (reference sequence). Whole-study results and caveats: In blood, top tumor clones expanded by 2 weeks, shrinking by 4. Baseline intratumoral clonotype presence is unknown without pretreatment biopsies.

Specimen: blood, collected from a patient whose treatment included radiotherapy and nephrectomy. This sequence was found in a man in his sixties with renal cell carcinoma. This chain joins TRBV5-4 and TRBJ2-2, with 8 positions matching TRBD2. The CDR3 nucleotides read TGTGCCAGCAGCCCTAAGACTAGCGCCAGAGGTACCGGGGAGCTGTTTTTT. Translation: CASSPKTSARGTGELFF. Based on the CDR3 plus reference TRBV5-4 and TRBJ2-2, the full variable domain is ETGVTQSPTHLIKTRGQQVTLRCSSQSGHNTVSWYQQALGQGPQFIFQYYREEENGRGNFPPRFSGLQFPNYSSELNVNALELDDSALYLCASSPKTSARGTGELFFGEGSRLTVL.